These 18 T cell receptor beta chains originate from one sample sequenced in a study of cytomegalovirus exposure and HLA in healthy donors. Use of 60 Vbeta and 13 Jbeta primers characterized the PCR. Sequencing used immunoSEQ multiplex PCR; TCRdb keeps in-frame clones, though not all of them. Of fewer than 200,000 clones in the sample, 55% to 75% were seen once. The specimen was PBMCs. The source of these receptors is a human donor in good health.

The chain recombines TRBV27 with TRBJ2-2; D unresolved. The CDR3 sequence is 13 residues long. Between the trimmed V and J ends, which lost 3 bases and 6 bases, there was a span of 8 bases. Looked up from germline, CDR1 is MNHEY and CDR2 is SMNVEV (reference sequence). The CDR3 protein is CASSFGDPGELFF. CDR3 bases: TGTGCCAGCAGTTTTGGAGACCCCGGGGAGCTGTTTTTT.

The chain uses TRBV27 and TRBJ2-3; 9 bases align to TRBD1. Trimming took 5 bases from V and 7 from J; bases not matched to a gene: 13. The CDR3 extends over 16 amino acids. Germline V gene lookup returns CDR1 MNHEY and CDR2 SMNVEV (reference sequence). CDR3 nucleotides: TGTGCCAGCAGTATCCGCAACAGGGGGCGTGAAAATACGCAGTATTTT. This translates into CASSIRNRGRENTQYF.

This sequence joins TRBV5-1 and TRBJ2-7, with TRBD1 matching over 7 bases. The V segment lost 5 bases and the J segment 0 bases; nucleotides outside the gene matches: 5. In germline, CDR1 is SGHRS, CDR2 YFSETQ. The CDR3 extends over 14 amino acids. The CDR3 nucleotides read TGCGCCAGCAGATTTGGGACAGCCTCCTACGAGCAGTACTTC. Amino acids: CASRFGTASYEQYF.

The gene calls are TRBV6-6 and TRBJ1-2; D may be TRBD1 (5 bases). With 6 bases removed from V and 3 bases from J, the gap between germline ends came to 11 bases. CDR1 is MNHNY, CDR2 SVGAGI, per germline (reference sequence). The CDR3 spans 13 residues. DNA for the CDR3: TGTGCCAGCAGCCGACCGACAGACTATGGCTACACCTTC. It yields the protein CASSRPTDYGYTF.

The rearrangement joins TRBV27 to TRBJ2-7, with D perhaps TRBD2 (5 bases). From germline, CDR1 is MNHEY and CDR2 SMNVEV (reference sequence). V dropped 3 bases and J dropped 6 bases, with 9 bases sitting between them. This CDR3 region has 12 residues. CDR3 sequence (DNA): TGTGCCAGCAGTTTCCGGGGTCGCGAGCAGTACTTC. This translates into CASSFRGREQYF.

The J gene is TRBJ1-1, the V gene TRBV7-3; D is possibly TRBD1 (6 bases). The CDR3 extends over 13 amino acids. The germline V gene encodes CDR1 SGHTA and CDR2 FQGTGA. V shed 4 bases and J shed 5 bases, with 11 bases lying between them. DNA of the CDR3: TGTGCCAGCAGCTCAGGGGTTGGGACTGAAGCTTTCTTT. Protein product: CASSSGVGTEAFF.

CDR3 sequence: CASRGTGQETQYF. The CDR3 DNA follows: TGTGCCAGCAGAGGGACTGGCCAAGAGACCCAGTACTTC. V is TRBV11-3 and J is TRBJ2-5; D is perhaps TRBD2 (6 bases). Germline-derived CDR1 and CDR2 are SGHNT and YENEEA. Deletions cut 6 bases from V and 1 base from J, with 9 bases between. There are 13 residues in the CDR3.

The chain links TRBV11-2 to TRBJ2-7, with 8 bases matching TRBD1. The length of the CDR3 is 14 residues. CDR1 is SGHAT, CDR2 FQNNGV, per germline. V shed 5 bases, J shed 4 bases, and the junction held 7 bases outside the gene matches. CDR3: CASSPRTGLYEQYF. In nucleotides, the CDR3 is TGTGCCAGCAGCCCACGGACAGGGCTATACGAGCAGTACTTC. Supplemented by reference TRBV11-2 and TRBJ2-7, the full variable domain reads EAGVAQSPRYKIIEKRQSVAFWCNPISGHATLYWYQQILGQGPKLLIQFQNNGVVDDSQLPKDRFSAERLKGVDSTLKIQPAKLEDSAVYLCASSPRTGLYEQYFGPGTRLTVT.

This sequence joins TRBV7-8 and TRBJ2-7; TRBD1 aligns across 8 bases. The CDR3 totals 16 residues. CDR1 is SGHVS, CDR2 FQNEAQ, per germline. Losses at the gene ends were 5 bases for V and 4 bases for J; bases not matched to a gene: 13. The CDR3 region is CASSPGGRGALYEQYF. CDR3 in DNA: TGTGCCAGCAGCCCAGGGGGCAGGGGGGCCTTGTACGAGCAGTACTTC.

This clone appeared once. The V gene is TRBV7-8, the J gene TRBJ1-3, with 7 bases lining up with TRBD1. The germline gives CDR1 SGHVS, CDR2 FQNEAQ. The CDR3 consists of 14 residues. After removal of 6 bases from V and 6 bases from J, the junction contained 8 bases not matched to a gene. CDR3 loop: CASRPRQGPNTIYF. In DNA form, the CDR3 reads TGTGCCAGCAGACCTCGACAGGGTCCAAACACCATATATTTT.

The chain links TRBV19 to TRBJ2-7; TRBD2 might be the D (5 bases). The CDR3 totals 12 residues. Germline CDR1 and CDR2: LNHDA and SQIVND (reference sequence). The germline V and J ends were trimmed by 6 bases and 9 bases, with 15 bases remaining between them. The CDR3 sequence is CASSPQSRGQYF. The CDR3 region has the DNA TGTGCCAGTAGCCCCCAGAGTCGGGGGCAGTACTTC.

The rearrangement joins TRBV10-3 to TRBJ1-2; 7 positions agree with TRBD1. CDR1 is ENHRY, CDR2 SYGVKD, per germline. There are 13 residues in the CDR3. The junction had 7 bases not matched to a gene; V was cut back by 11 bases and J by 1 base. The CDR3, as DNA: TGTGCCGCCGCCGGGACAGATAACTATGGCTACACCTTC. Its translation is CAAAGTDNYGYTF.

This chain links TRBV6-1 with TRBJ1-6; 9 positions agree with TRBD1. The CDR3 consists of 17 residues. With V trimmed by 4 bases and J by 4 bases, 8 bases remained unmatched. Per germline, CDR1 MNHNS and CDR2 SASEGT. Here the CDR3 reads CASSAPPGTGYNSPLHF. CDR3 coding DNA: TGTGCCAGCAGTGCGCCCCCAGGGACAGGGTATAATTCACCCCTCCACTTT.

In this sample, this clone turned up once. This chain joins TRBV7-3 and TRBJ2-3; 9 nucleotides line up with TRBD2. The CDR3 is 12 residues long. Germline values: CDR1 SGHTA, CDR2 FQGTGA. After removal of 2 bases from V and 9 bases from J, the junction contained 0 bases not matched to a gene. DNA of the CDR3: TGTGCCAGCAGCTTACTAGCGGGGACGCAGTATTTT. Amino acids: CASSLLAGTQYF.

The rearrangement uses TRBV11-2 and TRBJ1-3; no reliable D call. The CDR3 is 13 residues long. The V gene's germline CDR1 is SGHAT and CDR2 FQNNGV. With 5 bases removed from V and 4 bases from J, the gap between germline ends came to 9 bases. CDR3 sequence: CASSPRGGNTIYF. CDR3 coding DNA: TGTGCCAGCAGCCCGCGAGGAGGAAACACCATATATTTT.

The chain couples TRBV7-2 to TRBJ2-3, with 9 bases matching TRBD2. Losses at the gene ends were 1 base for V and 2 bases for J; bases not matched to a gene: 10. The CDR3 length is 18 residues. The V gene's germline CDR1 is SGHTA and CDR2 FQGNSA. CDR3 nucleotides: TGTGCCAGCAGCTTAGTTCGTGGCGGCGGGGGGGCCACAGATACGCAGTATTTT. It encodes CASSLVRGGGGATDTQYF. The variable domain in full, with the rest retrieved from reference TRBV7-2 and TRBJ2-3, is GAGVSQSPSNKVTEKGKDVELRCDPISGHTALYWYRQSLGQGLEFLIYFQGNSAPDKSGLPSDRFSAERTGGSVSTLTIQRTQQEDSAVYLCASSLVRGGGGATDTQYFGPGTRLTVL.

J is TRBJ2-7 and V is TRBV7-6; 10 bases align to TRBD2. The CDR3 length is 15 residues. CDR1 is SGHVS and CDR2 is FNYEAQ in the germline V gene. V shed 4 bases and J 4 bases; nucleotides not matched to a gene: 7. In DNA form, the CDR3 reads TGTGCCAGCAGCTCCAAAGCGGGGGGGACTTACGAGCAGTACTTC. Residues: CASSSKAGGTYEQYF.

In its sample, this clone was seen once. The chain carries TRBV27 and TRBJ1-1; 8 nucleotides align to TRBD1. V lost 6 bases and J lost 1; bases outside the gene matches: 7. The CDR3 runs to 15 residues. The germline V gene encodes CDR1 MNHEY and CDR2 SMNVEV (reference sequence). The CDR3 sequence is CASSTPGGRNTEAFF. DNA for the CDR3: TGTGCCAGCAGCACCCCAGGGGGCCGGAACACTGAAGCTTTCTTT.